Below, 15 T cell receptor beta chains from the same sample are listed, as sequenced in a study of shared clonotypes between healthy human individuals. Using immunoSEQ multiplex PCR, the repertoire was profiled, and TCRdb retains in-frame clones only, with some absent. Of millions of clones listed, about 95% are singletons. Naive CD8 cells lacked CD45RO and underwent positive selection for CCR7, leaving out terminally differentiated effector memory CD45RA+ cells. Material: naive CD8+ T cells sorted from blood. The receptors shown here come from a man younger than 35 in good health.

The V and J genes are TRBV5-1 and TRBJ2-1, with TRBD2 matching over 11 bases. This CDR3 has 16 amino acids. The V gene's germline CDR1 is SGHRS and CDR2 YFSETQ. V trimming: 4 bases; J trimming: 9 bases; junction bases outside the gene matches: 12. Here the CDR3 reads CASSPGLAALGGEQFF. Written as DNA, the CDR3 is TGCGCCAGCAGCCCGGGACTAGCGGCCCTCGGAGGTGAGCAGTTCTTC.

This clone was detected once. This chain connects TRBV29-1 to TRBJ2-1; TRBD2 matches at 10 bases. Germline loops: CDR1 SQVTM, CDR2 ANQGSEA. CDR3 size: 17 residues. The trim removed 1 base at V and 2 bases at J, leaving 8 bases unmatched. The CDR3 is CSVEGLAGAPTYNEQFF. As DNA, the CDR3 is TGCAGCGTTGAAGGTCTAGCGGGAGCCCCTACCTACAATGAGCAGTTCTTC.

The gene calls are TRBV19 and TRBJ1-6; D uncertain. CDR3 length: 16 residues. V was pared by 2 bases and J by 0 bases, with 8 bases between. CDR1 and CDR2 from the germline V gene are LNHDA and SQIVND (reference sequence). The CDR3 loop is CASSINGLSYNSPLHF. The CDR3 DNA is TGTGCCAGTAGTATAAATGGACTCTCCTATAATTCACCCCTCCACTTT.

The chain employs TRBV2 and TRBJ1-1, with no clear D. The CDR3 is 14 amino acids. V lost 2 bases to trimming and J lost 4 bases, with 11 bases between them. Germline CDR1 and CDR2: SNHLY and FYNNEI. DNA of the CDR3: TGTGCCAGCAGTGAACTCCTGGGAGGCACTGAAGCTTTCTTT. Its protein is CASSELLGGTEAFF.

The rearrangement joins TRBV21-1 to TRBJ2-7; TRBD1 reflects the table's D call only, with no check against the DNA. TRBV21-1 is annotated as a pseudogene. The CDR3 covers 11 residues. Here the CDR3 DNA reads TGTGCCAAAAGACAGACCTACGAGCAGTACTTC. It codes for CAKRQTYEQYF.

Note on this clone: Other DNA sequences within the sample encode an identical CDR3. The J gene is TRBJ1-1, the V gene TRBV27; TRBD1 is a possible D gene (5 bases). The germline V gene has CDR1 MNHEY and CDR2 SMNVEV (reference sequence). V dropped 3 bases and J dropped 3 bases, with 8 bases sitting between them. This CDR3 spans 13 amino acids. CDR3 in DNA: TGTGCCAGCAGTTTTGCGGGGGACACTGAAGCTTTCTTT. It codes for CASSFAGDTEAFF.

Only one count was recorded for this clone. The chain carries TRBV11-1 and TRBJ1-2; the D gene is possibly TRBD1 (5 bases). CDR3 length: 14 amino acids. Trimming stripped 1 base from V and 8 bases from J, with 14 bases between. Per the germline V gene, CDR1 is SGHAT and CDR2 is FQDESV (reference sequence). CDR3 DNA sequence: TGTGCCAGCAGCTTAGGCCACGATGGGGACGGCTACACCTTC. Translated: CASSLGHDGDGYTF. Combining the CDR3 with reference TRBV11-1 and TRBJ1-2 gives the whole variable domain EAEVAQSPRYKITEKSQAVAFWCDPISGHATLYWYRQILGQGPELLVQFQDESVVDDSQLPKDRFSAERLKGVDSTLKIQPAELGDSAMYLCASSLGHDGDGYTFGSGTRLTVV.

This chain joins TRBV7-2 and TRBJ1-2; D uncertain. CDR3 length: 13 amino acids. The germline gives CDR1 SGHTA, CDR2 FQGNSA. The V gene lost 7 bases and the J gene lost 5 bases, with 14 bases spanning the gap. The CDR3 nucleotides are TGTGCCAGCAAAGGGTCCTCGGTGTATGGCTACACCTTC. Translated, it gives CASKGSSVYGYTF.

Only one count was recorded for this clone. The rearrangement links TRBV11-2 to TRBJ2-5; D is uncertain. V lost 4 bases to trimming and J lost 3 bases, with 15 bases between them. The CDR3 sequence is 15 residues long. In germline, CDR1 is SGHAT, CDR2 FQNNGV. This chain's CDR3 is CASSWVPTSKETQYF. CDR3 coding DNA: TGTGCCAGCAGCTGGGTCCCGACGTCAAAAGAGACCCAGTACTTC.

V is TRBV5-1 and J is TRBJ2-1; 8 positions match TRBD2. In germline, CDR1 is SGHRS, CDR2 YFSETQ. The V and J ends lost 0 bases and 8 bases, in that order; junction bases with no gene match: 10. CDR3 length equals 16 residues. The chain's CDR3 is CASSLEGAGAIDEQFF. The CDR3 DNA is TGCGCCAGCAGCTTGGAAGGAGCGGGAGCTATCGATGAGCAGTTCTTC.

The CDR3 loop is CASSQGWGADQPQHF. CDR3 DNA sequence: TGTGCCAGCAGTCAGGGATGGGGGGCAGATCAGCCCCAGCATTTT. V is TRBV6-1 and J is TRBJ1-5; possible D gene TRBD1, 6 bases. Germline assignment: CDR1 MNHNS and CDR2 SASEGT. CDR3 length equals 15 residues. Trimming cost V 5 bases and J 5 bases, with 16 bases left between them.

The chain has TRBV13 and TRBJ2-5; 7 bases align to TRBD2. Looked up from germline, CDR1 is PRHDT and CDR2 is FYEKMQ (reference sequence). Trimming at V came to 4 bases and at J to 3 bases, leaving 8 bases not matched to a gene. The CDR3 is made up of 15 amino acids. For the CDR3, the DNA is TGTGCCAGCAGCTCCTCACTAGCGCGTAAAGAGACCCAGTACTTC. Its translation: CASSSSLARKETQYF. Combining the CDR3 with reference TRBV13 and TRBJ2-5 gives the whole variable domain AAGVIQSPRHLIKEKRETATLKCYPIPRHDTVYWYQQGPGQDPQFLISFYEKMQSDKGSIPDRFSAQQFSDYHSELNMSSLELGDSALYFCASSSSLARKETQYFGPGTRLLVL.

The V and J genes are TRBV4-1 and TRBJ2-7; D remains ambiguous. CDR3 length: 13 residues. CDR1 and CDR2 from the germline V gene are MGHRA and YSYEKL. The germline V and J ends were trimmed by 5 bases and 4 bases, with 12 bases remaining between them. The chain's CDR3 is CASSAKFEYEQYF. The DNA for the CDR3 is TGCGCCAGCAGCGCAAAGTTTGAATACGAGCAGTACTTC.

This clone was counted a single time. The genes are TRBV11-2 and TRBJ1-5; 7 bases align to TRBD1. CDR3 size: 15 residues. V lost 1 base to trimming and J lost 2 bases; unmatched junction nucleotides: 2. Looked up from germline, CDR1 is SGHAT and CDR2 is FQNNGV. The DNA for the CDR3 is TGTGCCAGCAGCTTAGGGACAGGAGGCAATCAGCCCCAGCATTTT. This encodes CASSLGTGGNQPQHF.

The CDR3 reads CASSWTIGQDYGYTF. As DNA, the CDR3 is TGTGCCAGCAGTTGGACCATAGGACAGGACTATGGCTACACCTTC. The rearrangement links TRBV27 to TRBJ1-2, with 7 bases lining up with TRBD1. The CDR3 length is 15 residues. Germline lookup yields CDR1 MNHEY and CDR2 SMNVEV (reference sequence). Trimming at V came to 4 bases and at J to 3 bases, leaving 8 bases not matched to a gene.